The entry below gives a single T cell receptor (beta chain) sequence along with its context. The antigen remains undetermined. The DNA is omitted, as the CDR3 cannot be located on it reliably, and the CDR3 follows TCRdb's listing. The template was RNA from unsorted bulk tissue. The data stem from a study of tumor and adjacent non-tumor tissue in lung cancer. Whole-study findings and limits: Normal lung showed higher cumulative top 100 clone frequency than tumor.

TCRbeta libraries were built with three rounds of nested PCR, modified from ARM-PCR. TCRdb reprocessed the multiplex PCR reads via MiXCR and lists one record per CDR3 protein. Among over 60,000 distinct CDR3 sequences listed, around three quarters were seen once. The clonotype originates from a man in his 60s with non-small cell lung cancer. Sequencing was done on a sample of lung tumor tissue.

CDR3 region: CSVGAGTENPYYTDTQYF. The chain recombines TRBV29-1 with TRBJ2-3; the DNA was not compared with TRBD1, the D call given in the table. Germline V gene data show CDR1 as SQVTM and CDR2 as ANQGSEA. The CDR3 is 18 amino acids in total, end residues counted.